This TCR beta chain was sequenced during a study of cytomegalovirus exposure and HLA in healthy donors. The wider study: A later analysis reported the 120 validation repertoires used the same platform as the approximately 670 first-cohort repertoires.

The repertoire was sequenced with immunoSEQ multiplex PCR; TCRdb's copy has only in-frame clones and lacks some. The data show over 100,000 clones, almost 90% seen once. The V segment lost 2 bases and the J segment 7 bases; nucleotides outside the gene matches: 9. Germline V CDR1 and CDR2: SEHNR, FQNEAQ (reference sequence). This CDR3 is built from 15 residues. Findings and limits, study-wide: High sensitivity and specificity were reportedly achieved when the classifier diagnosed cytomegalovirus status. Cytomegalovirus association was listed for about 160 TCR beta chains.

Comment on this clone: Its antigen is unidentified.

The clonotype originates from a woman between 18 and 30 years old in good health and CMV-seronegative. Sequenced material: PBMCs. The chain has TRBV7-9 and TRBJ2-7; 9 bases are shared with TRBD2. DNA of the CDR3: TGTGCCAGCAGCTTATGGCTAGCGGGAAGGCAGGAGCAGTACTTC. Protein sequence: CASSLWLAGRQEQYF.